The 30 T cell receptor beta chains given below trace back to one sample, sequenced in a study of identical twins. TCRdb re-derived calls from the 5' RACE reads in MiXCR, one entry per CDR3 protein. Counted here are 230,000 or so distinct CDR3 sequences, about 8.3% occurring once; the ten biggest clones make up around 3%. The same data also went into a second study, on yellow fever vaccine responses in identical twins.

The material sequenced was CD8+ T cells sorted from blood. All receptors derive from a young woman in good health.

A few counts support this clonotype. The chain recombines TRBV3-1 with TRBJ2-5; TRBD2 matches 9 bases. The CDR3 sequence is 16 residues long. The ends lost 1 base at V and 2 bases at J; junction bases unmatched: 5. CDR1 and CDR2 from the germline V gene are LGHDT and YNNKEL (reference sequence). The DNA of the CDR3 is TGTGCCAGCAGCCAAGGGTCTAGCGGGATACAAGAGACCCAGTACTTC. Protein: CASSQGSSGIQETQYF.

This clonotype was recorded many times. The CDR3 DNA reads TGTGCCACCAGCACGGGTATTCAGCCCCAGCATTTT. Its translation is CATSTGIQPQHF. This sequence joins TRBV15 and TRBJ1-5; no clear D gene. V was cut by 4 bases and J by 6 bases, with 7 bases left in between. The V gene's germline CDR1 is LNHNV and CDR2 YYDKDF (reference sequence). This CDR3 region has 12 residues.

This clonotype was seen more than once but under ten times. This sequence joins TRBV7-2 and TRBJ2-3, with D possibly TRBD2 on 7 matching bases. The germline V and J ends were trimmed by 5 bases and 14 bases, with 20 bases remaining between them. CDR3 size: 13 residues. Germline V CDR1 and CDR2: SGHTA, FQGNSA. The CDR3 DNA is TGTGCCAGCAGCATTGGGCCGGGGGGCTTTCTGTATTTT. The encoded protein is CASSIGPGGFLYF.

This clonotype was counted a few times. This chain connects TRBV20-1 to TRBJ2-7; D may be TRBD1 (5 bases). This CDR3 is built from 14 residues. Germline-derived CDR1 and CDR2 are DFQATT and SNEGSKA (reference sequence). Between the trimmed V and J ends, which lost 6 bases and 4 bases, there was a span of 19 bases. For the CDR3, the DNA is TGCAGTGCCTATAGACAGCCTCTTTGGTACGAGCAGTACTTC. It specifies CSAYRQPLWYEQYF.

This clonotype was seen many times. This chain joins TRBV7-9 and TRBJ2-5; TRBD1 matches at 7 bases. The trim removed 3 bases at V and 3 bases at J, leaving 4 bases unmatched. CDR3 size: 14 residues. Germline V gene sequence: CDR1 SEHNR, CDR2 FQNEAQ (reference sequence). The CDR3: CASSFPGQEETQYF. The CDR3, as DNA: TGTGCCAGCAGCTTCCCCGGACAGGAAGAGACCCAGTACTTC.

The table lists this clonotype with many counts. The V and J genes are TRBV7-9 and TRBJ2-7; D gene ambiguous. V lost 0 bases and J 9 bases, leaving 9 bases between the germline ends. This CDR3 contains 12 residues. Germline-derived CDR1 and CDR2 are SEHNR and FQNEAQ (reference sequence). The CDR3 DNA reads TGTGCCAGCAGCTTAGCCCACCCGGTGCAGTACTTC. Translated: CASSLAHPVQYF.

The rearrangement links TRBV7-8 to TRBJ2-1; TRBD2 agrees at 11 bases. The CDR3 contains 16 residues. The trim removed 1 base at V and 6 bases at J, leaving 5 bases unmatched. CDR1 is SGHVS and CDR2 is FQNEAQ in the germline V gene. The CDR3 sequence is CASSLEPSGGSNEQFF. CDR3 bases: TGTGCCAGCAGCTTAGAGCCTAGCGGGGGGAGCAATGAGCAGTTCTTC.

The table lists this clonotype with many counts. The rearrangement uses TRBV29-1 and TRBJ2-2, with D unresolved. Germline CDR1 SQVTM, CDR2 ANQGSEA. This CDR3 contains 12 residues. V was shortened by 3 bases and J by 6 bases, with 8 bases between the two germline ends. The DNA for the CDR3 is TGCAGCGTTGACTTAGGTCCCGGGGAGCTGTTTTTT. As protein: CSVDLGPGELFF.

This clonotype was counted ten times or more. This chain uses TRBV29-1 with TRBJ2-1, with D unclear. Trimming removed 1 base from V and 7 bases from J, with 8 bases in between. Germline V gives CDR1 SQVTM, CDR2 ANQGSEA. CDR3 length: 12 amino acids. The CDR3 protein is CSVEGRLNEQFF. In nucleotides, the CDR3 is TGCAGCGTTGAAGGAAGGCTGAATGAGCAGTTCTTC.

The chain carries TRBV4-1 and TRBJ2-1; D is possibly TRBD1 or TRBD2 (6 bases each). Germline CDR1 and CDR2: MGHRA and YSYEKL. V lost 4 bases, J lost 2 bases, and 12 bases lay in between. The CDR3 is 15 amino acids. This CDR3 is CASSPTGAAYNEQFF. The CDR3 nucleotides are TGCGCCAGCAGCCCCACGGGGGCCGCCTACAATGAGCAGTTCTTC.

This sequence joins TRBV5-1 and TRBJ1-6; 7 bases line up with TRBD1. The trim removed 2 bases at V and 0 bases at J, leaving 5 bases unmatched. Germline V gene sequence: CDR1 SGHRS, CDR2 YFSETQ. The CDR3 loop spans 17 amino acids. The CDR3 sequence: CASSLEQGSSYNSPLHF. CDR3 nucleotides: TGCGCCAGCAGCTTAGAACAGGGGAGCTCCTATAATTCACCCCTCCACTTT. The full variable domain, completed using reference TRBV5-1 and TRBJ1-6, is KAGVTQTPRYLIKTRGQQVTLSCSPISGHRSVSWYQQTPGQGLQFLFEYFSETQRNKGNFPGRFSGRQFSNSRSEMNVSTLELGDSALYLCASSLEQGSSYNSPLHFGNGTRLTVT.

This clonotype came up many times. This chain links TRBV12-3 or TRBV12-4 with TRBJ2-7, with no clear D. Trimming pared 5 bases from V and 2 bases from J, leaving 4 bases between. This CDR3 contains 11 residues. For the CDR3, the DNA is TGTGCCAGCAGTATAACCTACGAGCAGTACTTC. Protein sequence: CASSITYEQYF.

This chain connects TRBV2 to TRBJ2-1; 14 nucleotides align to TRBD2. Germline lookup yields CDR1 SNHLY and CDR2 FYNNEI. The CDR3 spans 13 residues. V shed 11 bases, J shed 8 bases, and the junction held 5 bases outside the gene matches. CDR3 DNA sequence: TGTGCCGTACCGGGACTAGCGGGAGATGAGCAGTTCTTC. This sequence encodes CAVPGLAGDEQFF.

In nucleotides, the CDR3 is TGTGCCAGCACCTTTTTGGACACTGAAGCTTTCTTT. The encoded protein is CASTFLDTEAFF. The chain recombines TRBV7-9 with TRBJ1-1; D uncertain. The CDR3 is made up of 12 amino acids. Germline V gene data show CDR1 as SEHNR and CDR2 as FQNEAQ (reference sequence). V was pared by 7 bases and J by 3 bases, with 9 bases between.

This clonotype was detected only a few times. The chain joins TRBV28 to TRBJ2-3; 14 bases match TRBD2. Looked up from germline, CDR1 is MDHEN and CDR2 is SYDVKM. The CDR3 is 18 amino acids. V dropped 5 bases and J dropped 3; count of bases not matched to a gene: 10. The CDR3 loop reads CASSPLWTSGGMTDTQYF. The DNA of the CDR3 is TGTGCCAGCAGTCCCCTCTGGACTAGCGGGGGGATGACAGATACGCAGTATTTT.

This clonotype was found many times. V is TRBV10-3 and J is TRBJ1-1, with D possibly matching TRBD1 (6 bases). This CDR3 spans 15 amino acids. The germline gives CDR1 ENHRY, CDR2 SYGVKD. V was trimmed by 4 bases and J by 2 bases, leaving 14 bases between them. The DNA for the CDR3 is TGTGCCATCAGTGGGACGACAGGCGACAACACTGAAGCTTTCTTT. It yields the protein CAISGTTGDNTEAFF.

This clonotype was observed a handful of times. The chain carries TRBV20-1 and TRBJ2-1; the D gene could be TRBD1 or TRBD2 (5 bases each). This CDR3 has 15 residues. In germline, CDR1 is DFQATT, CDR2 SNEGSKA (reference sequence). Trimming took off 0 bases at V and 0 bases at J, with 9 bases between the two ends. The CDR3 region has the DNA TGCAGTGCTAGAGATGGGGGTAGCTCCTACAATGAGCAGTTCTTC. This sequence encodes CSARDGGSSYNEQFF.

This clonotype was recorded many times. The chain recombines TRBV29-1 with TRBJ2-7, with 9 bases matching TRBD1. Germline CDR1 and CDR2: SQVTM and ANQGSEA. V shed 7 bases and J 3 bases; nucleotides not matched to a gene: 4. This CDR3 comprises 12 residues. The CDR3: CSAADRGYEQYF. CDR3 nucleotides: TGCAGCGCCGCGGACAGGGGCTACGAGCAGTACTTC.

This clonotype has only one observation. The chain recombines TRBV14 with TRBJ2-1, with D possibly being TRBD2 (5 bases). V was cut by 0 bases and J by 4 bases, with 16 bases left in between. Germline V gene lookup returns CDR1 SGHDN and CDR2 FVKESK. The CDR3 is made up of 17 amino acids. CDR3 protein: CASSQEYWSSPYNEQFF. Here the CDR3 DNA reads TGTGCCAGCAGCCAAGAATATTGGTCTAGCCCTTACAATGAGCAGTTCTTC.

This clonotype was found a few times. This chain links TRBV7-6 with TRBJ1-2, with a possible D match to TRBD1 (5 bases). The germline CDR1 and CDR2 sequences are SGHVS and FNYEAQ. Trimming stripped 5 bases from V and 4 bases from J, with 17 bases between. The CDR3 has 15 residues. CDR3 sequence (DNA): TGTGCCAGCAGCGTAGGGGCAGGGTACGGCTATGGCTACACCTTC. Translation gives CASSVGAGYGYGYTF.

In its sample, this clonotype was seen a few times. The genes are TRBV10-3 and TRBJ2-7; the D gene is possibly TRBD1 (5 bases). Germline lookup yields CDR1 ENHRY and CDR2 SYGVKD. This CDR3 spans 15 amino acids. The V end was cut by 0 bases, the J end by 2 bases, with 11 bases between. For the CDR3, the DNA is TGTGCCATCAGTGAGTCGTGGCAGGGTACCTACGAGCAGTACTTC. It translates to CAISESWQGTYEQYF.

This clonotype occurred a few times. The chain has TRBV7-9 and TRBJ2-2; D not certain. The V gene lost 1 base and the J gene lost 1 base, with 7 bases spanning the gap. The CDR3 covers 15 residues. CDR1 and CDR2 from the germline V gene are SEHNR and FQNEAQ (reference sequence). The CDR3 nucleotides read TGTGCCAGCAGCTTAGAGGCAGGGAACACCGGGGAGCTGTTTTTT. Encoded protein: CASSLEAGNTGELFF.

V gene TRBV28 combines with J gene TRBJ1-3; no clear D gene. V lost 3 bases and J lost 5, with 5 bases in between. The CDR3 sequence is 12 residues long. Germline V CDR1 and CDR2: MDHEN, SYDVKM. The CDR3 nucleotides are TGTGCCAGCAGTTTCAGGCGAAACACCATATATTTT. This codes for CASSFRRNTIYF.

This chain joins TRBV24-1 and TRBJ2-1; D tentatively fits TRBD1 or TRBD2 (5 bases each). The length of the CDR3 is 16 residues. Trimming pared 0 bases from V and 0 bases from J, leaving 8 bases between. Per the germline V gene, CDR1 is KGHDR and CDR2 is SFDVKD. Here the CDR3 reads CATSDLGTGSYNEQFF. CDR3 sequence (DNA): TGTGCCACCAGTGATTTGGGGACGGGCTCCTACAATGAGCAGTTCTTC.

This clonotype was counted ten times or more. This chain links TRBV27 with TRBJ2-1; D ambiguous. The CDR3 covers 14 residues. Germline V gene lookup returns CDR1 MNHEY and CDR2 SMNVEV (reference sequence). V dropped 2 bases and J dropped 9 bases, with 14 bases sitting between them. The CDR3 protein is CASSLTVSLGEQFF. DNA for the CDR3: TGTGCCAGCAGTTTAACCGTCTCCCTAGGTGAGCAGTTCTTC.

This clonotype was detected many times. CDR3 amino acids: CASSNRPSGTEETQYF. CDR3 DNA sequence: TGCGCCAGCAGCAACCGACCCTCCGGGACGGAAGAGACCCAGTACTTC. The chain employs TRBV4-1 and TRBJ2-5; either TRBD1 or TRBD2 may fit D (5 bases each). Germline V lookup: CDR1 MGHRA, CDR2 YSYEKL. V was cut by 5 bases and J by 3 bases, with 19 bases left in between. This CDR3 is built from 16 residues.

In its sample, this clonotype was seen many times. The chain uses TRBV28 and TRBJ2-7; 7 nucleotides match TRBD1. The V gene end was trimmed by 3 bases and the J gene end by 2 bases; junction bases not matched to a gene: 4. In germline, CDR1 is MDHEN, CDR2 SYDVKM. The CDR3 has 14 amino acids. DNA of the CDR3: TGTGCCAGCAGTTTTGAGACAGGGCCCTACGAGCAGTACTTC. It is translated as CASSFETGPYEQYF.

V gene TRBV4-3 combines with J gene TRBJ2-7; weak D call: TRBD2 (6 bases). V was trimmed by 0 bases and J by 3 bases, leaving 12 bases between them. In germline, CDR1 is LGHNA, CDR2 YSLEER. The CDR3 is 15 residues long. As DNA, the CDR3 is TGCGCCAGCAGCCAAGATTTAGCGGCCGTCTACGAGCAGTACTTC. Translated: CASSQDLAAVYEQYF.

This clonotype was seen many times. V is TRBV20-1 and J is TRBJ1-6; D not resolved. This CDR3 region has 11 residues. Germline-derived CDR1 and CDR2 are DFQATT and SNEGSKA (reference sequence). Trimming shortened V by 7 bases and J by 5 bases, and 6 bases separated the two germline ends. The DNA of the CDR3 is TGCAGTGTGGCAGATAATTCACCCCTCCACTTT. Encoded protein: CSVADNSPLHF.

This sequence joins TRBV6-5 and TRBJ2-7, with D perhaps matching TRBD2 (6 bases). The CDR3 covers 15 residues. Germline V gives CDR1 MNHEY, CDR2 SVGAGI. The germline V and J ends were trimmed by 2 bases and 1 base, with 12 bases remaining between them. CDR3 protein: CASSYGSGESYEQYF. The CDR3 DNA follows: TGTGCCAGCAGTTACGGGTCGGGGGAATCCTACGAGCAGTACTTC.